What follows are 19 T cell receptor beta chains derived from one specimen sequenced in a study of T cells in Graves' hyperthyroidism and ophthalmopathy (dated by TCRdb to between 2017 and 2020). The protocol used for the library was multiplex PCR. For sequencing, an Illumina HiSeq 2000 was employed. Amplification of TCR beta CDR3 regions was carried out from RNA transcripts. For the first round of RT-PCR on the TCR CDR3, the HTBI primer set was used together with the Qiagen OneStep RT-PCR kit. TCRdb reanalyzed the raw reads on its own, using fastp at Q25 for trimming and MiXCR for clone calling, and kept in-frame beta chains. Identical CDR3 proteins give one entry, which carries the most common genes and DNA. The sample table holds tens of thousands of distinct CDR3 sequences, of which around 40% were seen once. The ten largest clones add up to 10% of the sample. Input material: blood. All receptors derive from a woman in her twenties or thirties with Graves' hyperthyroidism.

The chain carries TRBV9 and TRBJ1-5, with TRBD1 matching 12 bases. The CDR3 sequence is 15 residues long. The junction had 3 bases not matched to a gene; V was cut back by 3 bases and J by 5 bases. Germline V lookup: CDR1 SGDLS, CDR2 YYNGEE. CDR3 DNA: TGTGCCAGCAGCGGAGGGACAGGGGGCCATCAGCCCCAGCATTTT. This codes for CASSGGTGGHQPQHF.

This clonotype was seen at least ten times. The chain recombines TRBV28 with TRBJ1-1; no reliable D call. Germline CDR1 MDHEN, CDR2 SYDVKM. V was clipped by 6 bases and J by 1 base, with 3 bases between them. CDR3 length: 11 residues. The CDR3 here is CASRKNTEAFF. CDR3 in DNA: TGTGCCAGCAGGAAGAACACTGAAGCTTTCTTT.

This clonotype was detected a few times. The rearrangement links TRBV28 to TRBJ1-1, with D hard to call. This CDR3 has 15 residues. Trimming cost V 2 bases and J 7 bases, with 17 bases left between them. Germline lookup yields CDR1 MDHEN and CDR2 SYDVKM. In DNA, the CDR3 is TGTGCCAGCAGTTTAATGGGCAGCCCCTCCCTTGAAGCTTTCTTT. Encoded protein: CASSLMGSPSLEAFF.

V is TRBV6-5 and J is TRBJ2-7; 10 nucleotides agree with TRBD2. The CDR3 covers 15 residues. V shed 2 bases and J 3 bases; nucleotides not matched to a gene: 4. Germline V gives CDR1 MNHEY, CDR2 SVGAGI. CDR3 loop: CASSYPLAGHYEQYF. In DNA, the CDR3 is TGTGCCAGCAGTTACCCACTAGCGGGGCACTACGAGCAGTACTTC.

The chain joins TRBV19 to TRBJ2-7; TRBD1 matches at 7 bases. Losses at the gene ends were 3 bases for V and 2 bases for J; bases not matched to a gene: 7. The CDR3 extends over 15 amino acids. CDR1 is LNHDA, CDR2 SQIVND, per germline (reference sequence). CDR3 in DNA: TGTGCCAGTAGTATCCGTAACAGGGGCACCTACGAGCAGTACTTC. Amino acids: CASSIRNRGTYEQYF.

The chain joins TRBV20-1 to TRBJ1-4; TRBD1 matches at 7 bases. Trimming cost V 6 bases and J 3 bases; bases outside gene matches: 10. This CDR3 comprises 15 residues. Germline-derived CDR1 and CDR2 are DFQATT and SNEGSKA (reference sequence). The CDR3 protein is CSASRTGAANEKLFF. Here the CDR3 DNA reads TGCAGTGCGAGTAGAACAGGGGCGGCTAATGAAAAACTGTTTTTT.

About this clonotype itself: The conserved closing phenylalanine or tryptophan is absent in this CDR3, likely reflecting a read error. It is unclear where the CDR3 begins or ends on the DNA, so no DNA is shown, and the CDR3 is as TCRdb lists it. The chain couples TRBV9 to TRBJ2-1; the table's D call, TRBD2, was not checked against the DNA. The germline CDR1 and CDR2 sequences are SGDLS and YYNGEE. The CDR3 adds up to 8 amino acids, both ends counted. The CDR3 sequence: CASSVWTS.

As to this clonotype: Relative to the germline gene, one junction end is altered; a read error may explain this. The gene calls are TRBV7-7 and TRBJ2-7; a possible D gene is TRBD1 (5 bases). This CDR3 has 17 residues. Germline CDR1 reads SSHAT; CDR2 reads FNYEAQ (reference sequence). Here the CDR3 DNA reads TGTGCTAGCAGCTTAACCAGGGTTGTGATGAACACCGGGGAGCAGTACTTC. Translating it yields CASSLTRVVMNTGEQYF. The full variable domain, in which reference TRBV7-7 and TRBJ2-7 provide the parts outside the CDR3, is GAGVSQSPRYKVTKRGQDVTLRCDPISSHATLYWYQQALGQGPEFLTYFNYEAQPDKSGLPSDRFSAERPEGSISTLTIQRTEQRDSAMYRCASSLTRVVMNTGEQYFGPGTRLTVT.

The J gene is TRBJ1-1, the V gene TRBV6-1; D remains ambiguous. This CDR3 region has 16 residues. The ends were cut back, 6 bases at V and 0 bases at J, with 17 bases in the middle. The V gene's germline CDR1 is MNHNS and CDR2 SASEGT. As DNA, the CDR3 is TGTGCCAGCAGGGATAAGTCGGCACTAATGAACACTGAAGCTTTCTTT. Protein product: CASRDKSALMNTEAFF.

The table lists this clonotype with many counts. The chain links TRBV12-3 or TRBV12-4 to TRBJ2-7; tentative D call: TRBD2 (5 bases). The CDR3 covers 14 residues. Trimming stripped 3 bases from V and 2 bases from J, with 11 bases between. CDR3 loop: CASSFTTGTYEQYF. The DNA for the CDR3 is TGTGCCAGCAGTTTCACCACGGGAACCTACGAGCAGTACTTC.

This clonotype has at least ten counts. V usage is TRBV5-1 and J usage is TRBJ1-4, with 7 bases that match TRBD1. CDR3 length: 19 residues. Germline loops: CDR1 SGHRS, CDR2 YFSETQ. V shed 0 bases and J 0 bases; nucleotides not matched to a gene: 11. CDR3 in amino acids: CASSLGSHRGRTTNEKLFF. CDR3 DNA: TGCGCCAGCAGCTTGGGGAGCCACAGGGGACGGACAACTAATGAAAAACTGTTTTTT.

The rearrangement links TRBV15 to TRBJ1-6; D not resolved. The CDR3 sequence is 15 residues long. The germline CDR1 and CDR2 sequences are LNHNV and YYDKDF (reference sequence). The V and J ends lost 2 bases and 10 bases respectively, with 15 bases between them. CDR3 in DNA: TGTGCCACCAGCAGATCACACAGTAGAGGCTCACCCCTCCACTTT. Encoded protein: CATSRSHSRGSPLHF.

This chain links TRBV14 with TRBJ2-7; 11 bases fit TRBD1. CDR3 length equals 16 residues. J was trimmed by 5 bases and V by 5 bases; bases with no gene match: 11. Germline CDR1 is SGHDN and CDR2 is FVKESK. The CDR3 bases are TGTGCCAGCAGCAGAACCCACGGACAGGGGGCACACGAGCAGTACTTC. Translated: CASSRTHGQGAHEQYF.

Notes on this clonotype: One end of the junction is discordant with germline, which a read error may explain. The chain has TRBV2 and TRBJ1-4; tentatively, D is TRBD1 (5 bases). Germline CDR1 SNHLY, CDR2 FYNNEI. The CDR3 contains 13 residues. CDR3 sequence (DNA): TGTACCAGCACCCGGGGCCTGGGTGAAAAACTGTTTTTT. Amino acids: CTSTRGLGEKLFF.

With respect to this clonotype: One end of the junction fails to match germline, which may point to a read error. The chain links TRBV7-8 to TRBJ2-5, with D perhaps TRBD2 (5 bases). Germline loops: CDR1 SGHVS, CDR2 FQNEAQ. The length of the CDR3 is 14 residues. CDR3 residues: CASTLRRTQETQYF. CDR3 bases: TGTGCCAGCACCTTAAGGAGGACCCAAGAGACCCAGTACTTC. Drawing the rest from reference TRBV7-8 and TRBJ2-5, the complete variable domain is GAGVSQSPRYKVAKRGQDVALRCDPISGHVSLFWYQQALGQGPEFLTYFQNEAQLDKSGLPSDRFFAERPEGSVSTLKIQRTQQEDSAVYLCASTLRRTQETQYFGPGTRLLVL.

This clonotype showed up just once. The rearrangement links TRBV5-1 to TRBJ1-4; D might be TRBD1 (5 bases). The germline V and J ends were trimmed by 0 bases and 6 bases, with 9 bases remaining between them. Germline V gives CDR1 SGHRS, CDR2 YFSETQ. The CDR3 spans 14 residues. DNA for the CDR3: TGCGCCAGCAGCTTGGAAGGGGTGGATGAAAAACTGTTTTTT. Amino acids: CASSLEGVDEKLFF.

In DNA form, the CDR3 reads TGTGCCGTCTGTGAGTCGCGTCCCGTTAGCGGCGAGCAGTACTTC. Amino acid sequence: CAVCESRPVSGEQYF. This chain uses TRBV10-3 with TRBJ2-7, with TRBD2 as a possible D gene (6 bases). This CDR3 has 15 amino acids. Germline V lookup: CDR1 ENHRY, CDR2 SYGVKD. Trimming removed 11 bases at V and 6 bases at J, with 26 bases between.

The chain carries TRBV19 and TRBJ2-5; 10 positions agree with TRBD1. J was trimmed by 4 bases and V by 8 bases; bases with no gene match: 7. Looked up from germline, CDR1 is LNHDA and CDR2 is SQIVND (reference sequence). This CDR3 comprises 14 residues. The CDR3 DNA reads as TGTGCCAGTGGGGACAGGGGTTTTAGAGAGACCCAGTACTTC. Residues: CASGDRGFRETQYF. Using reference TRBV19 and TRBJ2-5 for the parts outside the CDR3, the full variable domain is DGGITQSPKYLFRKEGQNVTLSCEQNLNHDAMYWYRQDPGQGLRLIYYSQIVNDFQKGDIAEGYSVSREKKESFPLTVTSAQKNPTAFYLCASGDRGFRETQYFGPGTRLLVL.

This clonotype was observed a handful of times. The gene calls are TRBV7-2 and TRBJ1-6; D unresolved. CDR3 size: 12 residues. The V gene's germline CDR1 is SGHTA and CDR2 FQGNSA. V lost 0 bases, J lost 12 bases, and 6 bases lay in between. The CDR3 DNA sequence: TGTGCCAGCAGCTTAGCGGTAGGACCCCTCCACTTT. Its protein product is CASSLAVGPLHF.